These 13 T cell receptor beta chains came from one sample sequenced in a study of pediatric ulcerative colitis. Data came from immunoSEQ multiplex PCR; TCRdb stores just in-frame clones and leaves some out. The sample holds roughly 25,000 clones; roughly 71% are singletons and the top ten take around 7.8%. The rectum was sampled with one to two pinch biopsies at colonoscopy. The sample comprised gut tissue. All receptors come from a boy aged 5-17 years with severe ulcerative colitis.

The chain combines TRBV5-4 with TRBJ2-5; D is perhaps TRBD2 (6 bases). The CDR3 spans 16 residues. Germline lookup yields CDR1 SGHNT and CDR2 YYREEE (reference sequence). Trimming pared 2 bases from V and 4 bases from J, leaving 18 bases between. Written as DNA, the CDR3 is TGTGCCAGCAGCTTCTCTTTAGTGGGAGGAGGAGAGACCCAGTACTTC. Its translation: CASSFSLVGGGETQYF.

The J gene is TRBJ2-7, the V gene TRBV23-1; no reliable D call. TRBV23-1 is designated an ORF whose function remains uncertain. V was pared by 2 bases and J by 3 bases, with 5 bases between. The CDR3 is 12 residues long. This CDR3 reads CASSQLYYEQYF. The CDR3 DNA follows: TGCGCCAGCAGTCAACTATACTACGAGCAGTACTTC.

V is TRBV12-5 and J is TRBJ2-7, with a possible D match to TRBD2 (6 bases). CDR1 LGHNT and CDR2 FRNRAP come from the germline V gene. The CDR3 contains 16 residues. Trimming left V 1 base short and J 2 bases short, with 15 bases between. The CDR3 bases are TGTGCTAGTGGTTTGGCCCCCGGGACTCGCGCCTACGAGCAGTACTTC. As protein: CASGLAPGTRAYEQYF.

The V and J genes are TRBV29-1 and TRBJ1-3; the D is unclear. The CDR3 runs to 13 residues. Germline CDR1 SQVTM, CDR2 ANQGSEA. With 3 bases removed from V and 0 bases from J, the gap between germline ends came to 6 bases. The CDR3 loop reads CSVDDLSGNTIYF. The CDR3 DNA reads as TGCAGCGTTGACGACCTCTCTGGAAACACCATATATTTT.

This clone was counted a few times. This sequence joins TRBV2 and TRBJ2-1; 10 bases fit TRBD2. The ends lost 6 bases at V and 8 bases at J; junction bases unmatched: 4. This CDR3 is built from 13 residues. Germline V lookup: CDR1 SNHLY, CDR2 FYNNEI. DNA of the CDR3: TGTGCCAGCAGGCGAGCGGGAGGGCATGAGCAGTTCTTC. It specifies CASRRAGGHEQFF.

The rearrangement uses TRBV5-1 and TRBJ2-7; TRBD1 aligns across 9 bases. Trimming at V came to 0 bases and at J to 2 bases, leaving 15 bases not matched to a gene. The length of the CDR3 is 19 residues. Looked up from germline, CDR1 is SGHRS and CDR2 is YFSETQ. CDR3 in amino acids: CASSLGPQTGTGFTYEQYF. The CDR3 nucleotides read TGCGCCAGCAGCTTGGGACCCCAGACCGGGACAGGGTTTACCTACGAGCAGTACTTC.

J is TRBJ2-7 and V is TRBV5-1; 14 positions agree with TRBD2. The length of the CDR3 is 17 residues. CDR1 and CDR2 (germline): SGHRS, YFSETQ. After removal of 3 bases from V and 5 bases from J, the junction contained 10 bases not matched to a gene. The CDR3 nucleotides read TGCGCCAGCAGCTCGGGACTAGCGGGAGTATGGTCGCACGAGCAGTACTTC. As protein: CASSSGLAGVWSHEQYF.

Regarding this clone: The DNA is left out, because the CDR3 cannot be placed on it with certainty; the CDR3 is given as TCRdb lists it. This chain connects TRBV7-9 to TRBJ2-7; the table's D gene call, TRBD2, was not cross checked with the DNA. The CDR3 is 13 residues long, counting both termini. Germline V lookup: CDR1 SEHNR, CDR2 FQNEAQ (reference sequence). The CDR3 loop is CASSVAGGSGVIF.

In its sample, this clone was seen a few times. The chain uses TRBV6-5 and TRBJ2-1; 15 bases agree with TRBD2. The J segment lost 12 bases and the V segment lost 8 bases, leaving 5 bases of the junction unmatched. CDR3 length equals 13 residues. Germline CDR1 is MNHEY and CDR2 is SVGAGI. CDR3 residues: CASRTSGRAGQFF. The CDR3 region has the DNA TGTGCCAGCCGGACTAGCGGGAGGGCCGGGCAGTTCTTC.

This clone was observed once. The CDR3 bases are TGTGCCAGCAGCCACCGAGGAGTCAACTCCTACGAGCAGTACTTC. Translated: CASSHRGVNSYEQYF. The chain employs TRBV11-1 and TRBJ2-7; the D is unclear. Trimming stripped 5 bases from V and 0 bases from J, with 14 bases between. This CDR3 is built from 15 residues. Germline CDR1 SGHAT, CDR2 FQDESV (reference sequence).

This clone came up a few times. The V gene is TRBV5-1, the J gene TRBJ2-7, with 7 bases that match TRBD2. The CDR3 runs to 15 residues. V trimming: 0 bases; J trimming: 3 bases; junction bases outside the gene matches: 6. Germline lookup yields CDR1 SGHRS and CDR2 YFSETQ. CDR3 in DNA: TGCGCCAGCAGCTTGGGGCTAGCGGCCTTCTACGAGCAGTACTTC. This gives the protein CASSLGLAAFYEQYF.

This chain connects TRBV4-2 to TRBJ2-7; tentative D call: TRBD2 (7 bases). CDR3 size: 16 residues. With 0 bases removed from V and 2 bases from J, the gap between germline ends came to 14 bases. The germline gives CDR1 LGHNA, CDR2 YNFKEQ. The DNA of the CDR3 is TGTGCCAGCAGCCAAGATCGGGGGGACACTCCCTACGAGCAGTACTTC. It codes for CASSQDRGDTPYEQYF.

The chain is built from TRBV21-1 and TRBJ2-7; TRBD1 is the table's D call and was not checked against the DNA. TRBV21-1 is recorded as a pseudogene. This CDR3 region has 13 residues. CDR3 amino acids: CARTGGGSNEQYF. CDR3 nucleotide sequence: TGTGCAAGGACAGGGGGAGGTTCCAACGAGCAGTACTTC.